This TCR beta chain was recovered during a study of CD8 T cells in Susac syndrome. This clonotype was detected only once. The CDR3 has 17 amino acids. V was clipped by 0 bases and J by 2 bases; unmatched bases: 6. CDR1 and CDR2 (germline): SNHLY, FYNNEI. RNA, at about 0.45 to 1 ug, was reverse transcribed with random hexamers. From the immunoSEQ multiplex PCR reads, TCRdb called clonotypes with MiXCR, one entry per CDR3 protein. Of a few hundred thousand distinct CDR3 sequences listed, around 90% are singletons. Sequenced input: CD8+ T cells from PBMCs. The chain joins TRBV2 to TRBJ2-2, with 7 nucleotides matching TRBD2. This clonotype was obtained from a human donor with multiple sclerosis. CDR3 loop: CASSEAGGGRNTGELFF. The CDR3 bases are TGTGCCAGCAGTGAAGCGGGTGGCGGGAGAAACACCGGGGAGCTGTTTTTT.